Below, 28 T cell receptor beta chains from the same sample are listed, as sequenced in a study of response to subunit inactivated influenza vaccine. TCRdb re-called the RT-PCR reads with MiXCR, one entry per CDR3 protein. The sample contains about 540,000 distinct CDR3 sequences, less than 25% of which appear only once. These same data were also listed under a study on T cells expressing NK-cell markers. Turning to that study: UMIs were included in TCR beta cDNA generated by 5'RACE template switching.

This specimen was CD4+ T cells sorted from PBMCs, taken roughly 13 days after vaccination. Receptors were obtained from a man aged 50-60 years who received an inactivated influenza vaccine.

The chain uses TRBV18 and TRBJ2-1, with 7 bases lining up with TRBD2. Trimming at V came to 3 bases and at J to 4 bases, leaving 6 bases not matched to a gene. CDR3 length: 15 residues. Germline CDR1 and CDR2: KGHSH and LQKENI. CDR3: CASSPREKGYNEQFF. The DNA for the CDR3 is TGTGCCAGCTCACCGCGGGAGAAGGGGTACAATGAGCAGTTCTTC.

As DNA, the CDR3 is TGTGCCAGCAGGACACAGGGGGCCGGCTACGAGCAGTACTTC. Amino acids: CASRTQGAGYEQYF. V is TRBV7-8 and J is TRBJ2-7, with 9 bases that match TRBD1. The germline gives CDR1 SGHVS, CDR2 FQNEAQ. V shed 6 bases and J 3 bases; nucleotides not matched to a gene: 6. The CDR3 totals 14 residues. The variable domain in full, with the rest retrieved from reference TRBV7-8 and TRBJ2-7, is GAGVSQSPRYKVAKRGQDVALRCDPISGHVSLFWYQQALGQGPEFLTYFQNEAQLDKSGLPSDRFFAERPEGSVSTLKIQRTQQEDSAVYLCASRTQGAGYEQYFGPGTRLTVT.

This clonotype came up once. This chain connects TRBV10-3 to TRBJ2-7; tentative D call: TRBD1 (6 bases). This CDR3 is 11 amino acids long. Looked up from germline, CDR1 is ENHRY and CDR2 is SYGVKD. Trimming cost V 10 bases and J 6 bases, with 13 bases left between them. Written as DNA, the CDR3 is TGTGCCACCTCGACAGGACCCGAGCAGTACTTC. This translates into CATSTGPEQYF.

This clonotype was counted only a few times. This chain connects TRBV6-1 to TRBJ2-2; TRBD1 might be the D (5 bases). Trimming cost V 2 bases and J 5 bases, with 9 bases left between them. The germline V gene has CDR1 MNHNS and CDR2 SASEGT. The CDR3 is made up of 14 amino acids. The CDR3 loop is CASSESGATGELFF. CDR3 in DNA: TGTGCCAGCAGTGAATCTGGGGCTACCGGGGAGCTGTTTTTT.

This clonotype was seen a handful of times. This chain uses TRBV9 with TRBJ2-1; D is perhaps TRBD1 or TRBD2 (5 bases each). Germline V gene sequence: CDR1 SGDLS, CDR2 YYNGEE. V lost 3 bases and J 6 bases, leaving 25 bases between the germline ends. This CDR3 has 18 amino acids. The CDR3 DNA sequence: TGTGCCAGCAGCGATTCTGTTTCGAGGGATAGGGGAACCAATGAGCAGTTCTTC. It codes for CASSDSVSRDRGTNEQFF.

The gene calls are TRBV14 and TRBJ2-7; D is unclear. V was pared by 1 base and J by 4 bases, with 20 bases between. The CDR3 length is 17 residues. Germline V CDR1 and CDR2: SGHDN, FVKESK. CDR3 residues: CASSQGYGTKGFYEQYF. CDR3 bases: TGTGCCAGCAGCCAAGGTTACGGAACCAAAGGGTTTTACGAGCAGTACTTC.

Only a few counts were recorded for this clonotype. This rearrangement joins TRBV12-3 or TRBV12-4 to TRBJ2-1; D could derive from TRBD1 or TRBD2 (5 bases each). Trimming removed 5 bases from V and 7 bases from J, with 21 bases in between. The CDR3 runs to 16 residues. CDR3 DNA sequence: TGTGCCAGCAGTCCTCGGACAAGCCCTGGGGGAAATGAGCAGTTCTTC. Its protein product is CASSPRTSPGGNEQFF.

This clonotype was found a few times. This chain uses TRBV5-5 with TRBJ1-1, with D possibly matching TRBD1 (5 bases). CDR1 and CDR2 from the germline V gene are SGHKS and YYEKEE (reference sequence). V was shortened by 4 bases and J by 3 bases, with 13 bases between the two germline ends. The CDR3 has 14 residues. The CDR3 nucleotides read TGTGCCAGCAGCCCCGGGGGGACGTACACTGAAGCTTTCTTT. Translation: CASSPGGTYTEAFF.

V and J are TRBV28 and TRBJ2-7; D unclear. CDR3 length: 13 amino acids. Germline V gives CDR1 MDHEN, CDR2 SYDVKM. V dropped 3 bases and J dropped 5 bases, with 11 bases sitting between them. This chain's CDR3 is CASSLTAGDEQYF. DNA of the CDR3: TGTGCCAGCAGTTTGACGGCTGGGGACGAGCAGTACTTC.

The J gene is TRBJ2-7, the V gene TRBV20-1; a weak D match, TRBD1 (6 bases). V was cut by 0 bases and J by 6 bases, with 18 bases left in between. Germline CDR1 is DFQATT and CDR2 is SNEGSKA (reference sequence). The CDR3 has 15 residues. The CDR3 region is CSARDEQGKMGEQYF. For the CDR3, the DNA is TGCAGTGCTAGAGATGAGCAGGGGAAAATGGGCGAGCAGTACTTC.

This clonotype appeared a few times. The chain is built from TRBV15 and TRBJ2-1; D is unclear. V lost 1 base and J lost 15, with 19 bases in between. Germline lookup yields CDR1 LNHNV and CDR2 YYDKDF (reference sequence). This CDR3 has 14 residues. The CDR3 region is CATSRAPMRRGLFF. In DNA, the CDR3 is TGTGCCACCAGCAGAGCCCCGATGAGGAGAGGCCTGTTCTTC.

This chain connects TRBV28 to TRBJ2-3, with D perhaps matching TRBD1 (6 bases). The CDR3 length is 13 residues. With 9 bases removed from V and 2 bases from J, the gap between germline ends came to 12 bases. The V gene's germline CDR1 is MDHEN and CDR2 SYDVKM. The CDR3 DNA sequence: TGTGCCAGTTCCAGGGGATACACAGATACGCAGTATTTT. This encodes CASSRGYTDTQYF.

The sample holds a few counts of this clonotype. The chain has TRBV4-3 and TRBJ1-5; the match to TRBD1 covers 8 bases. The germline gives CDR1 LGHNA, CDR2 YSLEER. This CDR3 has 16 amino acids. The junction had 7 bases not matched to a gene; V was cut back by 1 base and J by 5 bases. CDR3 sequence: CASSQGYGQGHQPQHF. The CDR3 bases are TGCGCCAGCAGCCAAGGGTACGGACAGGGCCATCAGCCCCAGCATTTT.

V usage is TRBV7-2 and J usage is TRBJ2-5; D is perhaps TRBD2 (6 bases). CDR1 is SGHTA and CDR2 is FQGNSA in the germline V gene. This CDR3 has 14 residues. V gave up 2 bases and J gave up 2 bases, with 9 bases separating them. The chain's CDR3 is CASSLLALQETQYF. The CDR3, as DNA: TGTGCCAGCAGCTTACTAGCGTTGCAAGAGACCCAGTACTTC.

This clonotype was seen only a few times. The V gene is TRBV2, the J gene TRBJ2-5; 8 nucleotides line up with TRBD1. This CDR3 region has 15 residues. Germline assignment: CDR1 SNHLY and CDR2 FYNNEI. Trimming at V came to 6 bases and at J to 5 bases, leaving 11 bases not matched to a gene. CDR3 residues: CASRPDRGRGETQYF. CDR3 sequence (DNA): TGTGCCAGCAGGCCCGACAGGGGCCGCGGGGAGACCCAGTACTTC.

This clonotype showed up many times. V and J are TRBV7-9 and TRBJ2-3; no firm D call. The V end lost 5 bases, the J end lost 4 bases, and 16 bases lay between the germline ends. This CDR3 region has 15 residues. Germline V CDR1 and CDR2: SEHNR, FQNEAQ (reference sequence). The CDR3 here is CASSQRFGQADTQYF. The CDR3 DNA reads as TGTGCCAGCAGCCAGCGATTCGGTCAGGCAGATACGCAGTATTTT.

V is TRBV20-1 and J is TRBJ2-2, with D tentatively TRBD1 or TRBD2 (5 bases each). The V gene lost 1 base and the J gene lost 6 bases, with 9 bases spanning the gap. Germline V CDR1 and CDR2: DFQATT, SNEGSKA (reference sequence). The CDR3 has 13 amino acids. In nucleotides, the CDR3 is TGCAGTGCTAGAGGGGGGATGGCCGGGGAGCTGTTTTTT. Translating gives CSARGGMAGELFF.

This rearrangement joins TRBV7-2 to TRBJ1-1, with no clear D. V lost 2 bases to trimming and J lost 0 bases, with 7 bases between them. The CDR3 extends over 14 amino acids. CDR1 and CDR2 (germline): SGHTA, FQGNSA. The CDR3 here is CASSLMGLNTEAFF. CDR3 bases: TGTGCCAGCAGCTTAATGGGTCTGAACACTGAAGCTTTCTTT.

This clonotype appeared many times. The J gene is TRBJ1-1, the V gene TRBV5-1; 7 nucleotides line up with TRBD1. Germline V gene lookup returns CDR1 SGHRS and CDR2 YFSETQ. J was trimmed by 0 bases and V by 4 bases; bases with no gene match: 9. The CDR3 contains 16 residues. In nucleotides, the CDR3 is TGCGCCAGCAGCATGACAGGGCTACTCATGAACACTGAAGCTTTCTTT. This gives the protein CASSMTGLLMNTEAFF. Based on the CDR3 plus reference TRBV5-1 and TRBJ1-1, the full variable domain is KAGVTQTPRYLIKTRGQQVTLSCSPISGHRSVSWYQQTPGQGLQFLFEYFSETQRNKGNFPGRFSGRQFSNSRSEMNVSTLELGDSALYLCASSMTGLLMNTEAFFGQGTRLTVV.

The chain is built from TRBV5-5 and TRBJ2-5; 9 bases align to TRBD2. CDR3 length: 16 amino acids. Looked up from germline, CDR1 is SGHKS and CDR2 is YYEKEE (reference sequence). V shed 2 bases and J 4 bases; nucleotides not matched to a gene: 9. The CDR3 protein is CASSFSGGAPAETQYF. CDR3 in DNA: TGTGCCAGCAGCTTTAGCGGGGGAGCGCCCGCAGAGACCCAGTACTTC.

V gene TRBV30 combines with J gene TRBJ2-5, with D possibly matching TRBD1 (7 bases). The germline V gene encodes CDR1 GTSNPN and CDR2 SVGIG (reference sequence). CDR3 length: 15 amino acids. V was clipped by 3 bases and J by 1 base, with 15 bases between them. The CDR3 protein is CAWRVGQGGQETQYF. The CDR3 nucleotides are TGTGCCTGGAGGGTAGGCCAGGGGGGCCAAGAGACCCAGTACTTC.

This clonotype was recorded a few times. The chain couples TRBV2 to TRBJ2-4, with D unresolved. Germline-derived CDR1 and CDR2 are SNHLY and FYNNEI. The CDR3 has 13 amino acids. The V end lost 9 bases, the J end lost 0 bases, and 9 bases lay between the germline ends. CDR3 DNA: TGTGCCAGTCAGCCTCTAGCCAAAAACATTCAGTACTTC. Translation: CASQPLAKNIQYF.

The chain combines TRBV24-1 with TRBJ2-1, with 7 bases fitting TRBD2. Trimming removed 9 bases from V and 1 base from J; junction bases left unmatched: 14. CDR1 and CDR2 from the germline V gene are KGHDR and SFDVKD. The CDR3 extends over 17 amino acids. CDR3 sequence (DNA): TGTGCCACCCAAGGGCGGGGGAGGTCCAAGTCCTACAATGAGCAGTTCTTC. It translates to CATQGRGRSKSYNEQFF.

V usage is TRBV5-1 and J usage is TRBJ2-7; the match to TRBD1 covers 7 bases. This CDR3 region has 15 residues. The germline CDR1 and CDR2 sequences are SGHRS and YFSETQ. V gave up 3 bases and J gave up 0 bases; unmatched junction bases: 6. The CDR3 DNA reads TGCGCCAGCAGCTCGCCGGGACAGCACTCCTACGAGCAGTACTTC. Its protein product is CASSSPGQHSYEQYF.

This clonotype was counted only a few times. The chain combines TRBV5-1 with TRBJ1-1, with 9 bases that match TRBD1. Germline CDR1 reads SGHRS; CDR2 reads YFSETQ. This CDR3 comprises 15 residues. V gave up 2 bases and J gave up 4 bases; unmatched junction bases: 6. CDR3 DNA sequence: TGCGCCAGCAGCTTACAGGGGGCGCAAGCCACTGAAGCTTTCTTT. The encoded protein is CASSLQGAQATEAFF. The whole variable domain, filled in from reference TRBV5-1 and TRBJ1-1, reads KAGVTQTPRYLIKTRGQQVTLSCSPISGHRSVSWYQQTPGQGLQFLFEYFSETQRNKGNFPGRFSGRQFSNSRSEMNVSTLELGDSALYLCASSLQGAQATEAFFGQGTRLTVV.

This clonotype was counted a few times. The V gene is TRBV7-3, the J gene TRBJ1-1; 7 bases are a match to TRBD1. Per germline, CDR1 SGHTA and CDR2 FQGTGA. The V segment lost 5 bases and the J segment 10 bases; nucleotides outside the gene matches: 16. The CDR3 runs to 15 residues. The chain's CDR3 is CASSPGQAGSTRAFF. CDR3 bases: TGTGCCAGCAGCCCCGGACAGGCCGGTAGCACGAGAGCTTTCTTT.

The table lists this clonotype with a few counts. V is TRBV29-1 and J is TRBJ1-2; D is ambiguous. CDR1 and CDR2 (germline): SQVTM, ANQGSEA. Trimming left V 5 bases short and J 6 bases short, with 7 bases between. The CDR3 loop spans 10 amino acids. The DNA for the CDR3 is TGCAGCGTTCTAGCGGATGGCTACACCTTC. It codes for CSVLADGYTF.

The chain links TRBV24-1 to TRBJ2-1; 11 bases map to TRBD2. CDR1 is KGHDR, CDR2 SFDVKD, per germline. Unmatched junction bases numbered 6, after V lost 4 bases and J lost 5 bases. The CDR3 length is 16 residues. In DNA form, the CDR3 reads TGTGCCACCAGTGACGATCTAGCGGGAGGTGACAATGAGCAGTTCTTC. This gives the protein CATSDDLAGGDNEQFF.